Shown below are 29 T cell receptor beta chains from a single sample sequenced in a study of T cell responses to AZD1222 COVID-19 vaccine. Sequencing used immunoSEQ multiplex PCR; TCRdb keeps in-frame clones, though not all of them. The repertoire includes some 110,000 clones, roughly 89% of them detected once, and roughly 6.9% sits in the top ten. Here the sequenced sample was peripheral blood, taken 28 days after the second AZD1222 dose. Receptors were obtained from an adult who received the AZD1222 COVID-19 vaccine.

This chain connects TRBV13 to TRBJ2-7; D possibly corresponds to TRBD1 (5 bases). V shed 5 bases and J shed 3 bases, with 11 bases lying between them. This CDR3 has 13 residues. The germline gives CDR1 PRHDT, CDR2 FYEKMQ (reference sequence). The CDR3 loop is CASSPTQVYEQYF. The DNA for the CDR3 is TGTGCCAGCAGCCCGACACAGGTCTACGAGCAGTACTTC.

The rearrangement uses TRBV28 and TRBJ1-1; perhaps TRBD1 as D (5 bases). V lost 2 bases and J lost 11, with 12 bases in between. The CDR3 totals 12 residues. The germline V gene has CDR1 MDHEN and CDR2 SYDVKM. The CDR3 protein is CASSLRQGTAFF. CDR3 DNA: TGTGCCAGCAGTTTACGGCAAGGGACGGCTTTCTTT.

The chain is built from TRBV11-2 and TRBJ2-7; no clear D gene. The CDR3 consists of 13 residues. Germline loops: CDR1 SGHAT, CDR2 FQNNGV. V lost 3 bases to trimming and J lost 2 bases, with 8 bases between them. CDR3: CASSFSVTYEQYF. In nucleotides, the CDR3 is TGTGCCAGCAGCTTTTCGGTGACCTACGAGCAGTACTTC.

The chain employs TRBV30 and TRBJ1-3, with D unresolved. The germline CDR1 and CDR2 sequences are GTSNPN and SVGIG (reference sequence). The CDR3 runs 13 residues. V shed 2 bases and J shed 1 base, with 6 bases lying between them. The CDR3 sequence: CAWSWYSGNTIYF. The CDR3, as DNA: TGTGCCTGGAGTTGGTATTCTGGAAACACCATATATTTT. The complete variable domain, with remaining parts taken from reference TRBV30 and TRBJ1-3, reads SQTIHQWPATLVQPVGSPLSLECTVEGTSNPNLYWYRQAAGRGLQLLFYSVGIGQISSEVPQNLSASRPQDRQFILSSKKLLLSDSGFYLCAWSWYSGNTIYFGEGSWLTVV.

This clone was seen once. V is TRBV7-9 and J is TRBJ1-3; 8 bases align to TRBD1. This CDR3 spans 15 amino acids. With V trimmed by 6 bases and J by 0 bases, 4 bases remained unmatched. CDR1 is SEHNR and CDR2 is FQNEAQ in the germline V gene (reference sequence). The CDR3, as DNA: TGTGCCAGCAGTTTAACAGGGGGCTCTGGAAACACCATATATTTT. Encoded protein: CASSLTGGSGNTIYF.

This chain uses TRBV14 with TRBJ2-2; 8 bases agree with TRBD2. Per germline, CDR1 SGHDN and CDR2 FVKESK. J lost 7 bases, V lost 3 bases, and 7 bases had no gene match. CDR3 length equals 15 residues. CDR3 sequence (DNA): TGTGCCAGCAGCCATCGGGGGGGCCTCATCGGGGAGCTGTTTTTT. Protein: CASSHRGGLIGELFF.

The genes are TRBV7-8 and TRBJ2-7, with D unclear. Trimming shortened V by 1 base and J by 0 bases, and 10 bases separated the two germline ends. This CDR3 comprises 15 residues. Germline CDR1 SGHVS, CDR2 FQNEAQ. The chain's CDR3 is CASSLGQESSYEQYF. CDR3 nucleotide sequence: TGTGCCAGCAGCTTAGGGCAGGAGAGCTCCTACGAGCAGTACTTC.

The CDR3 DNA reads as TGTGCCAGCAGCTTGCGGACAGCCCAAAGTAATGAAAAACTGTTTTTT. It specifies CASSLRTAQSNEKLFF. The J gene is TRBJ1-4, the V gene TRBV4-2; D perhaps matches TRBD1 (6 bases). V shed 5 bases and J shed 4 bases, with 17 bases lying between them. This CDR3 spans 16 amino acids. From germline, CDR1 is LGHNA and CDR2 YNFKEQ.

This sequence joins TRBV28 and TRBJ2-7; possibly TRBD2 for D (6 bases). The germline V and J ends were trimmed by 2 bases and 8 bases, with 19 bases remaining between them. Germline values: CDR1 MDHEN, CDR2 SYDVKM. The CDR3 is made up of 15 amino acids. The CDR3 spells CASSLSGPVGSKQYF. The DNA for the CDR3 is TGTGCCAGCAGTTTAAGCGGGCCGGTGGGGTCGAAGCAGTACTTC.

This chain uses TRBV5-1 with TRBJ2-5, with D perhaps matching TRBD2 (6 bases). This CDR3 comprises 14 residues. Germline V lookup: CDR1 SGHRS, CDR2 YFSETQ. Trimming took off 2 bases at V and 4 bases at J, with 12 bases between the two ends. CDR3 loop: CASSFYAGLETQYF. The CDR3 DNA reads as TGCGCCAGCAGCTTTTATGCGGGGTTAGAGACCCAGTACTTC.

This chain connects TRBV30 to TRBJ2-7; 9 bases align to TRBD2. The CDR3 spans 12 residues. V lost 4 bases to trimming and J lost 9 bases; unmatched junction nucleotides: 7. From germline, CDR1 is GTSNPN and CDR2 SVGIG (reference sequence). CDR3 nucleotides: TGTGCCTGGACCCTCCCTAGCGGGGTGCAGTACTTC. Translating gives CAWTLPSGVQYF.

This clone showed up just once. J is TRBJ2-7 and V is TRBV11-2, with D possibly called TRBD1 or TRBD2 (5 bases each). V gave up 3 bases and J gave up 5 bases, with 11 bases separating them. Germline lookup yields CDR1 SGHAT and CDR2 FQNNGV. The CDR3 runs to 13 residues. The DNA of the CDR3 is TGTGCCAGCAGCTTGAGGCAGGGAGACGAGCAGTACTTC. It specifies CASSLRQGDEQYF.

This chain connects TRBV1 to TRBJ1-1; the DNA was not compared with TRBD1, the D call given in the table. TRBV1 is classified as a pseudogene. The CDR3 totals 19 residues. The CDR3 loop is CTSSPPGTGGRIPNTEAFF. The CDR3 region has the DNA TGCACCAGCAGCCCCCCCGGGACAGGGGGCCGTATACCCAACACTGAAGCTTTCTTT.

This clone was seen a handful of times. The rearrangement uses TRBV25-1 and TRBJ1-4; a possible D gene is TRBD1 (5 bases). Germline V gene sequence: CDR1 MGHDK, CDR2 SYGVNS. This CDR3 spans 12 amino acids. V lost 7 bases to trimming and J lost 5 bases, with 8 bases between them. Here the CDR3 DNA reads TGTGCCAGCAACGGGGGAAATGAAAAACTGTTTTTT. Protein: CASNGGNEKLFF.

Of note for this clone: Compared with germline, one end of the junction differs, possibly owing to a read error. The rearrangement joins TRBV12-5 to TRBJ2-7; 7 nucleotides agree with TRBD2. Germline assignment: CDR1 LGHNT and CDR2 FRNRAP. The CDR3 has 11 residues. CDR3 bases: TGTGCTAGTGGCCTGGGACTACATCACAAATTC. Protein: CASGLGLHHKF. The full variable domain, completed using reference TRBV12-5 and TRBJ2-7, is DARVTQTPRHKVTEMGQEVTMRCQPILGHNTVFWYRQTMMQGLELLAYFRNRAPLDDSGMPKDRFSAEMPDATLATLKIQPSEPRDSAVYFCASGLGLHHKFGPGTRLTVT.

The chain employs TRBV3-1 (or the pseudogene TRBV3-2) and TRBJ1-6, with D maybe TRBD1 (5 bases). Trimming removed 1 base from V and 4 bases from J, with 8 bases in between. The CDR3 has 15 residues. Germline V gene lookup returns CDR1 LGHDT and CDR2 YNNKEL (reference sequence). CDR3 protein: CASSQGGRYNSPLHF. In DNA, the CDR3 is TGTGCCAGCAGCCAAGGGGGCCGGTATAATTCACCCCTCCACTTT.

The V call is TRBV5-1, the J call TRBJ2-7, with 10 bases lining up with TRBD2. This CDR3 spans 17 amino acids. J lost 4 bases, V lost 0 bases, and 10 bases had no gene match. Germline CDR1 reads SGHRS; CDR2 reads YFSETQ. Here the CDR3 reads CASSLAASGGSVYEQYF. DNA of the CDR3: TGCGCCAGCAGCTTGGCGGCTAGCGGGGGCTCAGTGTACGAGCAGTACTTC.

The chain is built from TRBV6-5 and TRBJ1-1, with 10 positions matching TRBD1. The CDR3 runs 14 residues. Trimming at V came to 6 bases and at J to 5 bases, leaving 6 bases not matched to a gene. CDR1 MNHEY and CDR2 SVGAGI come from the germline V gene. The CDR3 region is CASRPGQGRTEAFF. CDR3 nucleotides: TGTGCCAGCAGACCGGGACAGGGGAGAACTGAAGCTTTCTTT.

The chain couples TRBV7-9 to TRBJ2-2; a weak D match, TRBD1 (6 bases). Germline-derived CDR1 and CDR2 are SEHNR and FQNEAQ (reference sequence). The CDR3 runs to 17 residues. Trimming left V 5 bases short and J 3 bases short, with 19 bases between. CDR3 loop: CASSPHRDTYDTGELFF. The CDR3 DNA sequence: TGTGCCAGCAGCCCACACAGGGATACTTACGACACCGGGGAGCTGTTTTTT.

This clone has only one observation. CDR3 nucleotide sequence: TGTGCCAGCAGTCAAACCCAGGGCCCCTACAATGAGCAGTTCTTC. Amino acid sequence: CASSQTQGPYNEQFF. The rearrangement uses TRBV7-6 and TRBJ2-1; D may be TRBD1 (5 bases). V shed 6 bases and J shed 2 bases, with 14 bases lying between them. CDR3 length: 15 amino acids. Germline V gene lookup returns CDR1 SGHVS and CDR2 FNYEAQ.

The J gene is TRBJ1-2, the V gene TRBV29-1; no clear D. Trimming stripped 4 bases from V and 2 bases from J, with 8 bases between. This CDR3 region has 12 residues. CDR1 SQVTM and CDR2 ANQGSEA come from the germline V gene. DNA for the CDR3: TGCAGCGTTGCTTCCGAGAACTATGGCTACACCTTC. As protein: CSVASENYGYTF. Full variable domain (missing parts from reference TRBV29-1 and TRBJ1-2): SAVISQKPSRDICQRGTSLTIQCQVDSQVTMMFWYRQQPGQSLTLIATANQGSEATYESGFVIDKFPISRPNLTFSTLTVSNMSPEDSSIYLCSVASENYGYTFGSGTRLTVV.

This chain uses TRBV11-2 with TRBJ2-3; TRBD2 aligns across 10 bases. The V gene end was trimmed by 1 base and the J gene end by 2 bases; junction bases not matched to a gene: 6. This CDR3 spans 17 amino acids. Germline loops: CDR1 SGHAT, CDR2 FQNNGV. The CDR3 region is CASSLVGLADHTDTQYF. CDR3 coding DNA: TGTGCCAGCAGCTTAGTTGGACTAGCGGATCACACAGATACGCAGTATTTT.

The rearrangement joins TRBV7-8 to TRBJ1-2; TRBD1 aligns across 10 bases. From germline, CDR1 is SGHVS and CDR2 FQNEAQ. V shed 6 bases and J 2 bases; nucleotides not matched to a gene: 3. The CDR3 consists of 14 residues. The CDR3 DNA follows: TGTGCCAGCAGTTTGACAGGGGGCAACTATGGCTACACCTTC. This gives the protein CASSLTGGNYGYTF.

This clone was seen just once. The gene calls are TRBV7-8 and TRBJ1-5, with 8 bases identical to TRBD1. In germline, CDR1 is SGHVS, CDR2 FQNEAQ. The CDR3 has 15 amino acids. J lost 4 bases, V lost 4 bases, and 6 bases had no gene match. As DNA, the CDR3 is TGTGCCAGCAGCTACGGACAGGGAACAAATCAGCCCCAGCATTTT. It specifies CASSYGQGTNQPQHF.

This sequence joins TRBV4-2 and TRBJ2-2, with D perhaps TRBD2 (5 bases). Germline CDR1 is LGHNA and CDR2 is YNFKEQ. The CDR3 has 16 amino acids. V lost 0 bases and J 6 bases, leaving 14 bases between the germline ends. The CDR3 reads CASSQDRPGLAGELFF. DNA for the CDR3: TGTGCCAGCAGCCAAGATAGGCCGGGATTGGCCGGGGAGCTGTTTTTT.

This rearrangement joins TRBV7-9 to TRBJ2-7, with D possibly matching TRBD2 (5 bases). The V end was cut by 3 bases, the J end by 7 bases, with 13 bases between. This CDR3 contains 13 residues. In germline, CDR1 is SEHNR, CDR2 FQNEAQ (reference sequence). As DNA, the CDR3 is TGTGCCAGCAGCTTGGCTAGCCGGGGAGAGCAGTACTTC. Its protein product is CASSLASRGEQYF.

This chain connects TRBV9 to TRBJ1-1; D perhaps matches TRBD1 (5 bases). Germline V gene sequence: CDR1 SGDLS, CDR2 YYNGEE. CDR3 length: 15 amino acids. The V end lost 4 bases, the J end lost 0 bases, and 13 bases lay between the germline ends. CDR3 bases: TGTGCCAGCAGCCGTCAGGGCGGGTTGAACACTGAAGCTTTCTTT. Its translation: CASSRQGGLNTEAFF.

The table lists this clone with a count of one. The chain uses TRBV29-1 and TRBJ1-1, with 7 bases matching TRBD1. This CDR3 comprises 13 residues. The germline CDR1 and CDR2 sequences are SQVTM and ANQGSEA. The V segment lost 3 bases and the J segment 5 bases; nucleotides outside the gene matches: 6. The CDR3 DNA follows: TGCAGCGTTGACGTCAGGGGGGGGACTGAAGCTTTCTTT. This encodes CSVDVRGGTEAFF.

This clone occurred a few times. This chain uses TRBV6-6 with TRBJ1-2, with 7 positions matching TRBD1. The CDR3 is made up of 14 amino acids. Germline lookup yields CDR1 MNHNY and CDR2 SVGAGI (reference sequence). The V and J ends lost 5 bases and 8 bases, in that order; junction bases with no gene match: 11. CDR3 sequence (DNA): TGTGCCAGCAGTACTACCCAGGGGGGCCACGGCTACACCTTC. Translating gives CASSTTQGGHGYTF.